These T cell receptor beta chains were read from a single sample in a study of blood T cell repertoires in COVID-19. This table comes from immunoSEQ multiplex PCR, and its TCRdb copy is limited to in-frame clones, with some not included. The top ten clones hold over 2.5% of a sample with some 220,000 clones, around 84% of them seen once. Material: peripheral blood. These receptors were taken from a man aged 50 or older who had recovered from COVID-19. CDR3s include the opening cysteine and the closing phenylalanine or tryptophan. Each record gives: D gene, CDR3 length, clone size, V gene, J gene, CDR3 DNA, CDR3 protein. A D gene is named only where the DNA matches it firmly. Clone sizes are given selectively: once, few, many, or a class where the clone is expanded.

d_gene: -; len: 13; abundance: -; v_gene: TRBV18; j_gene: TRBJ2-5; CDR3nt: TGTGCCAGCTCACGGGTGACTACAGAGACCCAGTACTTC; CDR3aa: CASSRVTTETQYF
d_gene: TRBD2; len: 14; abundance: -; v_gene: TRBV6-5; j_gene: TRBJ2-1; CDR3nt: TGTGCCAGCGGGAGACTAGCGGGAGGGTATGAGCAGTTCTTC; CDR3aa: CASGRLAGGYEQFF
d_gene: TRBD1; len: 14; abundance: few; v_gene: TRBV3-1/TRBV3-2; j_gene: TRBJ2-4; CDR3nt: TGTGCCAGCAGCCAGAGTTGGACAGGGAACATTCAGTACTTC; CDR3aa: CASSQSWTGNIQYF
d_gene: -; len: 12; abundance: -; v_gene: TRBV3-1/TRBV3-2; j_gene: TRBJ1-1; CDR3nt: TGTGCCAGCAGCCAATCTAACAGGGTAGCTTTCTTT; CDR3aa: CASSQSNRVAFF
d_gene: -; len: 16; abundance: few; v_gene: TRBV30; j_gene: TRBJ2-7; CDR3nt: TGTGCCTGGAGCCATACACAGCCAGGACACCCTTACCAGCAGTACTTC; CDR3aa: CAWSHTQPGHPYQQYF
d_gene: TRBD1; len: 14; abundance: -; v_gene: TRBV30; j_gene: TRBJ1-4; CDR3nt: TGTGCCTGGACCCCCGGGACAGGGAGGGAAAAACTGTTTTTT; CDR3aa: CAWTPGTGREKLFF
d_gene: -; len: 15; abundance: -; v_gene: TRBV27; j_gene: TRBJ1-2; CDR3nt: TGTGCCAGCAGTTTATCCCCACCTACTAACTATGGCTACACCTTC; CDR3aa: CASSLSPPTNYGYTF
d_gene: TRBD1; len: 15; abundance: -; v_gene: TRBV18; j_gene: TRBJ2-1; CDR3nt: TGTGCCAGCTCACCATGGGACAGGACCTACAATGAGCAGTTCTTC; CDR3aa: CASSPWDRTYNEQFF
d_gene: TRBD2; len: 16; abundance: -; v_gene: TRBV5-4; j_gene: TRBJ2-2; CDR3nt: TGTGCCAGCAGCCGGGTATTGTGGGAGGGCTCCGGGGAGCTGTTTTTT; CDR3aa: CASSRVLWEGSGELFF
d_gene: TRBD2; len: 15; abundance: -; v_gene: TRBV15; j_gene: TRBJ2-5; CDR3nt: TGTGCCACCAGCACCCGGACTAGCGGGCAAGAGACCCAGTACTTC; CDR3aa: CATSTRTSGQETQYF
d_gene: -; len: 16; abundance: -; v_gene: TRBV7-6; j_gene: TRBJ1-4; CDR3nt: TGTGCCAGCAGCTTAGGATCGGGGATGCATAATGAAAAACTGTTTTTT; CDR3aa: CASSLGSGMHNEKLFF
d_gene: TRBD2; len: 15; abundance: many; v_gene: TRBV19; j_gene: TRBJ2-1; CDR3nt: TGTGCCAGTAGTCGTGGTAGCGGGGCTTACAATGAGCAGTTCTTC; CDR3aa: CASSRGSGAYNEQFF
d_gene: -; len: 16; abundance: -; v_gene: TRBV28; j_gene: TRBJ1-5; CDR3nt: TGTGCCAGCAGGCCTCAGGGTCGCGGTCTATATCAGCCCCAGCATTTT; CDR3aa: CASRPQGRGLYQPQHF
d_gene: -; len: 15; abundance: -; v_gene: TRBV6-5; j_gene: TRBJ2-1; CDR3nt: TGTGCCAGCAGTTACCGCTGGCAGGGCTACAATGAGCAGTTCTTC; CDR3aa: CASSYRWQGYNEQFF
d_gene: TRBD1; len: 15; abundance: few; v_gene: TRBV9; j_gene: TRBJ2-3; CDR3nt: TGTGCCAGCGCGCTTGGGGGGACAGGGCTCGTTGTTTCGTATTTT; CDR3aa: CASALGGTGLVVSYF
d_gene: TRBD1; len: 15; abundance: few; v_gene: TRBV28; j_gene: TRBJ2-2; CDR3nt: TGTGCCAGCAGTCCTACCGACAGGGCCACCGGGGAGCTGTTTTTT; CDR3aa: CASSPTDRATGELFF
d_gene: TRBD2; len: 15; abundance: -; v_gene: TRBV5-1; j_gene: TRBJ2-3; CDR3nt: TGCGCCAGCAGCAACTTGACTAGCGGAAGAAATACGCAGTATTTT; CDR3aa: CASSNLTSGRNTQYF
d_gene: -; len: 16; abundance: -; v_gene: TRBV18; j_gene: TRBJ2-7; CDR3nt: TGTGCCAGCTCACCACCTCTGAGTAGAACCGAACACGAGCAGTACTTC; CDR3aa: CASSPPLSRTEHEQYF
d_gene: TRBD1; len: 21; abundance: -; v_gene: TRBV5-1; j_gene: TRBJ2-1; CDR3nt: TGCGCCAGCAGCTTGCCCCGGGACAGGGCCCTCGAACTCTCGGGAGAACATGAGCAGTTCTTC; CDR3aa: CASSLPRDRALELSGEHEQFF
d_gene: TRBD1; len: 15; abundance: -; v_gene: TRBV27; j_gene: TRBJ2-2; CDR3nt: TGTGCCAGCAGCCGACGACAGGGTTACACCGGGGAGCTGTTTTTT; CDR3aa: CASSRRQGYTGELFF
d_gene: -; len: 13; abundance: -; v_gene: TRBV28; j_gene: TRBJ1-2; CDR3nt: TGTGCCAGCAGTTACAGGAGAAACTATGGCTACACCTTC; CDR3aa: CASSYRRNYGYTF
d_gene: -; len: 15; abundance: few; v_gene: TRBV27; j_gene: TRBJ2-7; CDR3nt: TGTGCCAGCAGTTTGGTTAGTTCGAGTAAGTACGAGCAGTACTTC; CDR3aa: CASSLVSSSKYEQYF
d_gene: TRBD1; len: 13; abundance: -; v_gene: TRBV6-2/TRBV6-3; j_gene: TRBJ2-3; CDR3nt: TGTGCCAGCAGTCGACAGGGGGGCGATACGCAGTATTTT; CDR3aa: CASSRQGGDTQYF
d_gene: -; len: 11; abundance: -; v_gene: TRBV28; j_gene: TRBJ2-7; CDR3nt: TGTGCCAGCAGAGAGAACTACGAGCAGTACTTC; CDR3aa: CASRENYEQYF
d_gene: -; len: 13; abundance: once; v_gene: TRBV24-1; j_gene: TRBJ2-2; CDR3nt: TGTGCCTCCCGGCAGGAGGGCACCGGGGAGCTGTTTTTT; CDR3aa: CASRQEGTGELFF
d_gene: -; len: 14; abundance: -; v_gene: TRBV27; j_gene: TRBJ2-7; CDR3nt: TGTGCCAGCAGAGGGGCAGGCGACCTCTTAGAGCAGTACTTC; CDR3aa: CASRGAGDLLEQYF
d_gene: -; len: 13; abundance: -; v_gene: TRBV4-2; j_gene: TRBJ2-5; CDR3nt: TGTGCCAGCAGCCCCGGGATCCAAGAGACCCAGTACTTC; CDR3aa: CASSPGIQETQYF
d_gene: -; len: 15; abundance: -; v_gene: TRBV2; j_gene: TRBJ1-1; CDR3nt: TGTGCCAGCAGTGAAGAAAAGATCGGGAACACTGAAGCTTTCTTT; CDR3aa: CASSEEKIGNTEAFF
d_gene: TRBD2; len: 14; abundance: once; v_gene: TRBV2; j_gene: TRBJ2-5; CDR3nt: TGTGCCAGCAGACTAGCGGAAACGAGGGAGACCCAGTACTTC; CDR3aa: CASRLAETRETQYF
d_gene: -; len: 15; abundance: -; v_gene: TRBV3-1/TRBV3-2; j_gene: TRBJ1-1; CDR3nt: TGTGCCAGCAGCCTCAGAACCTGGGCAAGCACTGAAGCTTTCTTT; CDR3aa: CASSLRTWASTEAFF
d_gene: TRBD1; len: 13; abundance: -; v_gene: TRBV28; j_gene: TRBJ1-2; CDR3nt: TGTGCCAGCAGGACAGGGGGCAGCTATGGCTACACCTTC; CDR3aa: CASRTGGSYGYTF
d_gene: TRBD2; len: 16; abundance: -; v_gene: TRBV5-1; j_gene: TRBJ2-2; CDR3nt: TGCGCCAGCTCCAAGGGACTAGCGGGAGCGGCCGGGGAGCTGTTTTTT; CDR3aa: CASSKGLAGAAGELFF
d_gene: TRBD2; len: 19; abundance: -; v_gene: TRBV28; j_gene: TRBJ2-1; CDR3nt: TGTGCCAGCACTCCATCTGGACTAGCGGGAGGGCCTAGTTCGGGTGAGCAGTTCTTC; CDR3aa: CASTPSGLAGGPSSGEQFF
d_gene: TRBD1; len: 16; abundance: -; v_gene: TRBV28; j_gene: TRBJ1-5; CDR3nt: TGTGCCAGCAGTTTAATCTCAGGGGGCCCGGGTCAGCCCCAGCATTTT; CDR3aa: CASSLISGGPGQPQHF
d_gene: TRBD2; len: 15; abundance: -; v_gene: TRBV5-1; j_gene: TRBJ2-2; CDR3nt: TGCGCCAGCAGCCGCTTAGCGGGATTCACCGGGGAGCTGTTTTTT; CDR3aa: CASSRLAGFTGELFF
d_gene: -; len: 13; abundance: few; v_gene: TRBV24-1; j_gene: TRBJ1-1; CDR3nt: TGTGCCACCAGGAGACAGGCTAGGTTCGAAGCTTTCTTT; CDR3aa: CATRRQARFEAFF
d_gene: TRBD2; len: 15; abundance: -; v_gene: TRBV18; j_gene: TRBJ2-1; CDR3nt: TGTGCCAGCTCACAGCGGGAGTCGGAATACAATGAGCAGTTCTTC; CDR3aa: CASSQRESEYNEQFF
d_gene: -; len: 14; abundance: -; v_gene: TRBV6-1; j_gene: TRBJ1-5; CDR3nt: TGTGCCAGCAGTGAAATTTGGGGCATTCAGCCCCAGCATTTT; CDR3aa: CASSEIWGIQPQHF
d_gene: TRBD2; len: 21; abundance: -; v_gene: TRBV5-1; j_gene: TRBJ2-3; CDR3nt: TGCGCCAGCAGCGCGACTTGGGCTAGCGGGCGCTCACTACCTAGCACAGATACGCAGTATTTT; CDR3aa: CASSATWASGRSLPSTDTQYF
d_gene: -; len: 15; abundance: -; v_gene: TRBV4-2; j_gene: TRBJ2-2; CDR3nt: TGTGCCAGCAGCTTTGGAGCGACCCCCACCGGGGAGCTGTTTTTT; CDR3aa: CASSFGATPTGELFF
d_gene: -; len: 15; abundance: once; v_gene: TRBV27; j_gene: TRBJ2-3; CDR3nt: TGTGCCAGCTCGGACAGCCGAACTCACACAGATACGCAGTATTTT; CDR3aa: CASSDSRTHTDTQYF
d_gene: TRBD2; len: 14; abundance: -; v_gene: TRBV5-6; j_gene: TRBJ2-7; CDR3nt: TGTGCCAGCAGCTTGGGGACTAGCCTCTACGAGCAGTACTTC; CDR3aa: CASSLGTSLYEQYF
d_gene: TRBD2; len: 14; abundance: -; v_gene: TRBV2; j_gene: TRBJ2-1; CDR3nt: TGTGCCAGCCGGATCATACTAGCGGGGGGAGGGCAGTTCTTC; CDR3aa: CASRIILAGGGQFF
d_gene: TRBD2; len: 18; abundance: -; v_gene: TRBV4-2; j_gene: TRBJ2-3; CDR3nt: TGTGCCAGCAGCCAAGCGGGGACTAGCGGAGGATTCACAGATACGCAGTATTTT; CDR3aa: CASSQAGTSGGFTDTQYF
d_gene: -; len: 12; abundance: -; v_gene: TRBV30; j_gene: TRBJ1-3; CDR3nt: TGTGCCTGGAGCAGACAGGGAAACACCATATATTTT; CDR3aa: CAWSRQGNTIYF
d_gene: -; len: 12; abundance: -; v_gene: TRBV2; j_gene: TRBJ1-1; CDR3nt: TGTGCCAAAGGCTACAGGAAGCCCGAAGCTTTCTTT; CDR3aa: CAKGYRKPEAFF
d_gene: -; len: 12; abundance: -; v_gene: TRBV5-1; j_gene: TRBJ2-7; CDR3nt: TGCGCCAGCAGCTTGGTCGGCTACGAGCAGTACTTC; CDR3aa: CASSLVGYEQYF
d_gene: TRBD2; len: 16; abundance: once; v_gene: TRBV6-1; j_gene: TRBJ2-1; CDR3nt: TGTGCCAGCAGTGAATATGCTAGCGGCTCCTACAATGAGCAGTTCTTC; CDR3aa: CASSEYASGSYNEQFF
d_gene: -; len: 16; abundance: -; v_gene: TRBV19; j_gene: TRBJ2-3; CDR3nt: TGTGCCAGTAGTAGCGGACGGGGGTTGCGAGCAGATACGCAGTATTTT; CDR3aa: CASSSGRGLRADTQYF
d_gene: -; len: 16; abundance: -; v_gene: TRBV10-1; j_gene: TRBJ2-2; CDR3nt: TGCGCCAGCAGTGAGAGGGGGGGGGTGAACACCGGGGAGCTGTTTTTT; CDR3aa: CASSERGGVNTGELFF
d_gene: TRBD2; len: 17; abundance: -; v_gene: TRBV28; j_gene: TRBJ2-1; CDR3nt: TGTGCCAGCAGTTTAACGGGACTAGCGGGAGTAGCCGATGAGCAGTTCTTC; CDR3aa: CASSLTGLAGVADEQFF
d_gene: TRBD2; len: 16; abundance: -; v_gene: TRBV11-1; j_gene: TRBJ2-1; CDR3nt: TGTGCCAGCAGCACATTAGCGGGTTGGGCCTACAATGAGCAGTTCTTC; CDR3aa: CASSTLAGWAYNEQFF
d_gene: -; len: 17; abundance: once; v_gene: TRBV28; j_gene: TRBJ1-2; CDR3nt: TGTGCCAGCACCACCCGAGGCAGGGGTCACTCTAACTATGGCTACACCTTC; CDR3aa: CASTTRGRGHSNYGYTF
d_gene: -; len: 16; abundance: -; v_gene: TRBV5-1; j_gene: TRBJ2-4; CDR3nt: TGCGCCAGCAGCTTGAATGACGGGGTAGCCAAAAACATTCAGTACTTC; CDR3aa: CASSLNDGVAKNIQYF